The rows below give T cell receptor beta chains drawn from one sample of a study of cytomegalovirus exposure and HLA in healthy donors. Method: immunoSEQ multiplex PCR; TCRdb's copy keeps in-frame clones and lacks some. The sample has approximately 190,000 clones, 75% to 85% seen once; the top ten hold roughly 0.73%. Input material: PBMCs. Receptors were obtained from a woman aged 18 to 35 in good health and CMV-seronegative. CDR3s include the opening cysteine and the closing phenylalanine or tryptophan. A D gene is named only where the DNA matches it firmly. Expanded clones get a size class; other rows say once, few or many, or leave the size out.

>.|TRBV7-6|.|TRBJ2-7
TGTGCCAGCAGCCCAATTCGGGACTCCCGCTACGAGCAGTACTTC
CASSPIRDSRYEQYF
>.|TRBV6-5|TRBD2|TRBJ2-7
TGTGCCAGCAGTACTACTAGCGGGAGTATCCACGAGCAGTACTTC
CASSTTSGSIHEQYF
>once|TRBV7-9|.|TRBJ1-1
TGTGCCAGCAGCCCATTCGGGGGGAACACTGAAGCTTTCTTT
CASSPFGGNTEAFF
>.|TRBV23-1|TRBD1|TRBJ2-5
TGCGCCAGCAGTCAACAATCCGGACAGGGGGCCTTGGAGACCCAGTACTTC
CASSQQSGQGALETQYF
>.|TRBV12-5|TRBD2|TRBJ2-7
TGTGCTAGTGGTTTGGTACTAATGGGTAGCGGGGGTTCCTACGAGCAGTACTTC
CASGLVLMGSGGSYEQYF
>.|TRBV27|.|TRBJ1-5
TGTGCCAGCAGTTTAGGCGGCCTACAGCCCCAGCATTTT
CASSLGGLQPQHF
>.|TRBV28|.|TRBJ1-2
TGTGCCAGCGGGACTTCCCTACCGTGGGGCTATGGCTACACCTTC
CASGTSLPWGYGYTF
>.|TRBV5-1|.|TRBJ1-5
TGCGCCAGCAGCCTGGGGACTGGGGGCAATCAGCCCCAGCATTTT
CASSLGTGGNQPQHF
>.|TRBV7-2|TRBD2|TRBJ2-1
TGTGCCAGCAGCCTAGCGGGAGTTCGCTACAATGAGCAGTTCTTC
CASSLAGVRYNEQFF
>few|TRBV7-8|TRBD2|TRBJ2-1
TGTGCCAGCAGTAGGGGACTAGCGGGGTCCGGCTCCTACAATGAGCAGTTCTTC
CASSRGLAGSGSYNEQFF
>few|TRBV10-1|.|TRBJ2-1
TGCGCCAGCAGTAAGAGTGTGGGGCTAGTACTCAATGAGCAGTTCTTC
CASSKSVGLVLNEQFF
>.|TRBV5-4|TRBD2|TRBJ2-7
TGTGCCAGCAGAACTAGCGACTTCTCCTACGAGCAGTACTTC
CASRTSDFSYEQYF
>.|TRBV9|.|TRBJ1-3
TGTGCCAGCAGCTTAGACACCAACTCTGGAAACACCATATATTTT
CASSLDTNSGNTIYF
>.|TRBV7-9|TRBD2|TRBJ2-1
TGTGCCAGCAGTTCGACTAGCGGGATAAACTACAATGAGCAGTTCTTC
CASSSTSGINYNEQFF
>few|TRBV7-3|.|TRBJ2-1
TGTGCCAGCAGCTTAAAGGCCCGGGGTTGGGATGAGCAGTTCTTC
CASSLKARGWDEQFF
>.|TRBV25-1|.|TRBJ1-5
TGTGCCAGCAGCGCAGGGGCGGGTCAGCCCCAGCATTTT
CASSAGAGQPQHF
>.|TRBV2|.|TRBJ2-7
TGTGCCAGCAGTGATAGCGGCCCCGTCTCCTACGAGCAGTACTTC
CASSDSGPVSYEQYF
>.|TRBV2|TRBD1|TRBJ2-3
TGTGCCAGCCGACGGACAGGGGGAACAGATACGCAGTATTTT
CASRRTGGTDTQYF
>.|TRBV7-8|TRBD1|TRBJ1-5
TGTGCCAGCAGCTCTCAAAAAGACAGGGAGGGCAATCAGCCCCAGCATTTT
CASSSQKDREGNQPQHF
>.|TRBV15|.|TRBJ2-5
TGTGCCACCAGCAGAGATATGGTGGTGGGAGTAGAGACCCAGTACTTC
CATSRDMVVGVETQYF
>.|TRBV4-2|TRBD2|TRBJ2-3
TGTGCCAGCAGCCAAGATTGGTTTGGGGGAGGGCCAAGAGATACGCAGTATTTT
CASSQDWFGGGPRDTQYF
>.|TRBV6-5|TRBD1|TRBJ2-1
TGTGCCAGCAGTTACTCTATGGGACAGGGAGACAATGAGCAGTTCTTC
CASSYSMGQGDNEQFF
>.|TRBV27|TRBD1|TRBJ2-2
TGTGCCAGCACAAGGTCAGGGGGCCGACGACTTTGGACCGGGGAGCTGTTTTTT
CASTRSGGRRLWTGELFF
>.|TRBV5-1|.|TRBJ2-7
TGCGCCAGCAGCTTGGGCATTCGGACAGAGGAGCAGTACTTC
CASSLGIRTEEQYF
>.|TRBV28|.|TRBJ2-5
TGTGCCAGCAATCTCCTAGGGGCCCAAGAGACCCAGTACTTC
CASNLLGAQETQYF
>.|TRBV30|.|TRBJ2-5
TGTGCCTGGAGTGTAGGACAGAGACAAGAGACCCAGTACTTC
CAWSVGQRQETQYF
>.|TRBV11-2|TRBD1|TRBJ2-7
TGTGCCAGCAGCTTAGTCCCGGGACAGGGGGCGTCCTACGAGCAGTACTTC
CASSLVPGQGASYEQYF
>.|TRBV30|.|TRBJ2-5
TGTGCCTGGAGTGGGACGGGATTGGAGACCCAGTACTTC
CAWSGTGLETQYF
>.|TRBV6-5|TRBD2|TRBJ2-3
TGTGCCAGCAGGAGTGGACTAGACACAGATACGCAGTATTTT
CASRSGLDTDTQYF
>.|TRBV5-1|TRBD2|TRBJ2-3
TGCGCCAGCAGCTTGGTTAGCGGGAGGGGAGATACGCAGTATTTT
CASSLVSGRGDTQYF
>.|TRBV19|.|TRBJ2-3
TGTGCCAGTAGTATCGCAGATACGCAGTATTTT
CASSIADTQYF
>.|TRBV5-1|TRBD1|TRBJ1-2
TGCGCCAGCAGCTTCGGACAGGGGTCCTTAGGCTACACCTTC
CASSFGQGSLGYTF
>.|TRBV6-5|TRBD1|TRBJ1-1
TGTGCCAGCAGTCCCCCGGGACAGGGGAACACTGAAGCTTTCTTT
CASSPPGQGNTEAFF
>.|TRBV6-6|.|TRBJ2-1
TGTGCCACCTTAGCGGCCACCTACAATGAGCAGTTCTTC
CATLAATYNEQFF
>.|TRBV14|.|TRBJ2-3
TGTGCCAGCAGCCAAGGGTCCGGTGATACGCAGTATTTT
CASSQGSGDTQYF
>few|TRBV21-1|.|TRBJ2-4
TGTGCCAGCAGCAAAAAGAGGCCCGTAGCCAAAAACATTCAGTACTTC
CASSKKRPVAKNIQYF
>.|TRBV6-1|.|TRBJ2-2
TGTGCCAGCAGTGTCGGGGTACTCACCGGGGAGCTGTTTTTT
CASSVGVLTGELFF
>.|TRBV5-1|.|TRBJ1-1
TGCGCCAGCAGGTTGACAGTGACGAACACTGAAGCTTTCTTT
CASRLTVTNTEAFF
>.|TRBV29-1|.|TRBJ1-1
TGCAGCGTAAGAGCGGGGTACACTGAAGCTTTCTTT
CSVRAGYTEAFF
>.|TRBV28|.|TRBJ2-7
TGTGCCAGCAGTTTAAGGGGTTCCTACGAGCAGTACTTC
CASSLRGSYEQYF
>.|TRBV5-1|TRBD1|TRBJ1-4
TGCGCCAGCAGCTTAACAATAATGAGGGGGCCAGATGAAAAACTGTTTTTT
CASSLTIMRGPDEKLFF
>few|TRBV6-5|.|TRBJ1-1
TGTGCCAGCAAACCCCTTGAGGGCGGAGAAGCTTTCTTT
CASKPLEGGEAFF
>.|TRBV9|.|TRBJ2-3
TGTGCCAGCAGCGTACTTGGCGGACTGAGCACAGATACGCAGTATTTT
CASSVLGGLSTDTQYF
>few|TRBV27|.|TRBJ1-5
TGTGCCACCTCCTGGAGTCAGACCCAGCCCCAGCATTTT
CATSWSQTQPQHF
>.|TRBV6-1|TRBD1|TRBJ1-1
TGTGCCAGCATATCCGACAGGGCCCAGGCTTTCTTT
CASISDRAQAFF
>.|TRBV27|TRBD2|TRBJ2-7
TGTGCCAGCAGTTGGGGCGGGGGTACCAACGAGCAGTACTTC
CASSWGGGTNEQYF
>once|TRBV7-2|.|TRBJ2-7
TGTGCCAGCGCTCGGGTAATTGATGACGAGCAGTACTTC
CASARVIDDEQYF
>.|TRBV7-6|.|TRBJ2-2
TGTGCCAGCAGCCCCCACAGTGGGGAGCTGTTTTTT
CASSPHSGELFF
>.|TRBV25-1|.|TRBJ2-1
TGTGCCAGCAGTGCTTTTTCTAGCGAACACAATGAGCAGTTCTTC
CASSAFSSEHNEQFF
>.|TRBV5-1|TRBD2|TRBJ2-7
TGCGCCAGCAGCGGAAGCGGGAGCTCCTACGAGCAGTACTTC
CASSGSGSSYEQYF
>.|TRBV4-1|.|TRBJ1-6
TGCGCCAGCAGCCAAGATCGGGAGACTTACGGTAGGAATTCACCCCTCCACTTT
CASSQDRETYGRNSPLHF
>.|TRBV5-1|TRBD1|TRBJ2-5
TGCGCCAGCAGCAACCTAGGACAGGCGGGAGAGACCCAGTACTTC
CASSNLGQAGETQYF
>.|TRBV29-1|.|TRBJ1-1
TGCACGACCGCCAGGGGCCCTGAAGCTTTCTTT
CTTARGPEAFF
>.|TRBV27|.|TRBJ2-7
TGTGCCAGCAGTTCTCTTGGACTAGGAGGGGGCGAGCAGTACTTC
CASSSLGLGGGEQYF
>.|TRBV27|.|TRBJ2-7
TGTGCCAGCAGGTCAGGCTACGAGCAGTACTTC
CASRSGYEQYF
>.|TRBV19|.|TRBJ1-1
TGTGCCAGTAGTATATGGGGCCGGAACACTGAAGCTTTCTTT
CASSIWGRNTEAFF
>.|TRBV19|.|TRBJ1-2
TGTGCCAGTAACGCAGGGCTTTTGGATGGCTACACCTTC
CASNAGLLDGYTF
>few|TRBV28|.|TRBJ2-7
TGTGCCAGCAGCCCGTCAGGGACTCTTTGGGAAAACGAGCAGTACTTC
CASSPSGTLWENEQYF